What follows are 25 T cell receptor beta chains derived from one specimen sequenced in a study of blood T cell repertoires in COVID-19. Produced via immunoSEQ multiplex PCR; TCRdb's table is partial and in-frame only. The data contain about 180,000 clones, around 85% of them seen just once; the ten biggest clones take up about 6.3%. The sequencing input was PBMCs or T cells enriched from blood (not recorded which). The receptors stem from a man between 40 and 49 years old who had recovered from COVID-19.

This chain connects TRBV29-1 to TRBJ2-1; TRBD2 aligns across 8 bases. J gave up 7 bases and V 7 bases, and 15 bases lay outside the gene matches. Germline-derived CDR1 and CDR2 are SQVTM and ANQGSEA. This CDR3 spans 15 amino acids. The CDR3 loop reads CSAGGDPGGWNEQFF. The CDR3 DNA reads TGCAGCGCCGGGGGGGACCCCGGAGGGTGGAATGAGCAGTTCTTC.

The J gene is TRBJ1-3, the V gene TRBV7-8, with TRBD1 as a possible D gene (5 bases). This CDR3 has 15 residues. Germline CDR1 is SGHVS and CDR2 is FQNEAQ. Trimming cost V 5 bases and J 3 bases, with 14 bases left between them. The CDR3, as DNA: TGTGCCAGCAGCCCTCAGGGTACAGGTGGAAACACCATATATTTT. Its protein product is CASSPQGTGGNTIYF.

The CDR3 DNA reads TGTGCCAGCAGCTTAGTCGTCTCGAGCTCCTATAATTCACCCCTCCACTTT. As protein: CASSLVVSSSYNSPLHF. The chain employs TRBV11-2 and TRBJ1-6, with unresolved D. This CDR3 is 17 amino acids long. Per the germline V gene, CDR1 is SGHAT and CDR2 is FQNNGV. With 1 base removed from V and 0 bases from J, the gap between germline ends came to 10 bases.

The chain recombines TRBV25-1 with TRBJ1-1; possible D gene TRBD1, 5 bases. Trimming left V 5 bases short and J 0 bases short, with 19 bases between. This CDR3 contains 17 residues. CDR1 and CDR2 (germline): MGHDK, SYGVNS. The CDR3 reads CASSLGAKGNLNTEAFF. The CDR3 DNA sequence: TGTGCCAGCAGTTTAGGGGCCAAGGGAAACTTGAACACTGAAGCTTTCTTT.

This rearrangement joins TRBV7-2 to TRBJ2-7, with D tentatively TRBD1 (6 bases). V shed 5 bases and J shed 3 bases, with 8 bases lying between them. This CDR3 region has 12 residues. Per the germline V gene, CDR1 is SGHTA and CDR2 is FQGNSA. CDR3 sequence reads: CASSRDNYEQYF. CDR3 coding DNA: TGTGCCAGCAGCCGGGACAACTACGAGCAGTACTTC.

This chain joins TRBV25-1 and TRBJ1-3; D is perhaps TRBD1 (5 bases). The germline gives CDR1 MGHDK, CDR2 SYGVNS. This CDR3 region has 14 residues. Trimming cost V 5 bases and J 4 bases, with 12 bases left between them. In DNA, the CDR3 is TGTGCCAGCAGTCCGGGGGTGGGAGGAAACACCATATATTTT. Its protein product is CASSPGVGGNTIYF.

The chain recombines TRBV14 with TRBJ1-2; no clear D gene. The CDR3 runs 14 residues. Trimming took off 0 bases at V and 5 bases at J, with 10 bases between the two ends. Per the germline V gene, CDR1 is SGHDN and CDR2 is FVKESK. CDR3 sequence: CASSQDAGFYGYTF. The CDR3 nucleotides are TGTGCCAGCAGCCAAGATGCAGGATTTTATGGCTACACCTTC.

This rearrangement joins TRBV5-1 to TRBJ2-5, with D perhaps TRBD1 (6 bases). This CDR3 contains 16 residues. Between the trimmed V and J ends, which lost 4 bases and 3 bases, there was a span of 19 bases. In germline, CDR1 is SGHRS, CDR2 YFSETQ. CDR3 protein: CASSKHKQGWEETQYF. CDR3 coding DNA: TGCGCCAGCAGCAAGCACAAACAGGGTTGGGAAGAGACCCAGTACTTC.

This clone was observed a handful of times. V gene TRBV4-1 combines with J gene TRBJ2-7; 7 bases fit TRBD1. In germline, CDR1 is MGHRA, CDR2 YSYEKL. With 1 base clipped from V and 2 bases from J, the junction kept 2 bases outside the gene matches. The CDR3 has 14 amino acids. Here the CDR3 reads CASSQVGQTYEQYF. CDR3 sequence (DNA): TGCGCCAGCAGCCAAGTGGGACAGACCTACGAGCAGTACTTC.

This clone has a handful of counts. The genes are TRBV27 and TRBJ1-6, with 9 bases that match TRBD1. Germline V gives CDR1 MNHEY, CDR2 SMNVEV (reference sequence). This CDR3 comprises 15 residues. Trimming cost V 5 bases and J 7 bases; bases outside gene matches: 6. CDR3 residues: CASSVGQGRNSPLHF. DNA for the CDR3: TGTGCCAGCAGTGTCGGACAGGGGAGGAATTCACCCCTCCACTTT.

DNA for the CDR3: TGTGCCAGCACGGGACAGTATCCCTCCTACGAGCAGTACTTC. Its translation: CASTGQYPSYEQYF. This rearrangement joins TRBV6-5 to TRBJ2-7; TRBD1 matches 7 bases. V lost 7 bases, J lost 0 bases, and 6 bases stayed unmatched. Germline CDR1 MNHEY, CDR2 SVGAGI. This CDR3 comprises 14 residues.

CDR3 sequence: CASSLVRGINTEAFF. CDR3 bases: TGTGCCAGCAGCTTAGTAAGGGGAATCAACACTGAAGCTTTCTTT. The rearrangement uses TRBV7-2 and TRBJ1-1; D might be TRBD1 (5 bases). The CDR3 runs to 15 residues. V was shortened by 1 base and J by 2 bases, with 11 bases between the two germline ends. Germline V lookup: CDR1 SGHTA, CDR2 FQGNSA.

The chain couples TRBV9 to TRBJ2-5, with D possibly matching TRBD1 (5 bases). In germline, CDR1 is SGDLS, CDR2 YYNGEE. V dropped 0 bases and J dropped 5 bases, with 14 bases sitting between them. This CDR3 is built from 15 residues. The CDR3 protein is CASSVANQGWETQYF. DNA of the CDR3: TGTGCCAGCAGCGTAGCTAATCAGGGTTGGGAGACCCAGTACTTC. Full variable domain (remainder filled in from reference TRBV9 and TRBJ2-5): DSGVTQTPKHLITATGQRVTLRCSPRSGDLSVYWYQQSLDQGLQFLIQYYNGEERAKGNILERFSAQQFPDLHSELNLSSLELGDSALYFCASSVANQGWETQYFGPGTRLLVL.

This clone was seen a handful of times. This sequence joins TRBV28 and TRBJ2-4; the match to TRBD2 covers 10 bases. The V and J ends lost 6 bases and 2 bases, in that order; junction bases with no gene match: 13. This CDR3 is 18 amino acids long. CDR1 is MDHEN, CDR2 SYDVKM, per germline. The CDR3 bases are TGTGCCAGCAGGGGACCCCGGCTAGCGGGGGTCTCCAAAAACATTCAGTACTTC. Amino acid sequence: CASRGPRLAGVSKNIQYF.

The chain joins TRBV27 to TRBJ1-1, with TRBD1 identical over 7 bases. Germline assignment: CDR1 MNHEY and CDR2 SMNVEV (reference sequence). After removal of 4 bases from V and 2 bases from J, the junction contained 13 bases not matched to a gene. CDR3 size: 17 residues. The DNA for the CDR3 is TGTGCCAGCAGTTCCCCATCGAGACAGGGCTCCAACACTGAAGCTTTCTTT. This sequence encodes CASSSPSRQGSNTEAFF.

The chain uses TRBV27 and TRBJ2-3, with TRBD2 matching 7 bases. Trimming removed 5 bases from V and 5 bases from J; junction bases left unmatched: 7. Germline CDR1 and CDR2: MNHEY and SMNVEV (reference sequence). CDR3 length: 14 residues. CDR3 coding DNA: TGTGCCAGCAGTCTAAGGACTAGAGTAGATACGCAGTATTTT. Amino acids: CASSLRTRVDTQYF.

This sequence joins TRBV19 and TRBJ1-1; TRBD1 is a possible D gene (5 bases). The length of the CDR3 is 13 residues. Between the trimmed V and J ends, which lost 6 bases and 2 bases, there was a span of 10 bases. Germline CDR1 LNHDA, CDR2 SQIVND (reference sequence). In DNA form, the CDR3 reads TGTGCCAGTAGAGGACAACACAACACTGAAGCTTTCTTT. Protein: CASRGQHNTEAFF.

The genes are TRBV7-9 and TRBJ1-2; D possibly corresponds to TRBD1 (6 bases). The CDR3 loop spans 14 amino acids. Germline loops: CDR1 SEHNR, CDR2 FQNEAQ (reference sequence). The V gene lost 1 base and the J gene lost 7 bases, with 13 bases spanning the gap. CDR3 nucleotide sequence: TGTGCCAGCAGCTTAGAGGCGGGGGCCGGTGGCTACACCTTC. This gives the protein CASSLEAGAGGYTF.

The V and J genes are TRBV7-9 and TRBJ1-1, with a tentative D call TRBD1 (6 bases). The CDR3 is made up of 14 amino acids. CDR1 is SEHNR and CDR2 is FQNEAQ in the germline V gene (reference sequence). V lost 5 bases, J lost 7 bases, and 17 bases lay in between. The CDR3 DNA reads TGTGCCAGCAGCCTTCCAGGATGGGACAATGAAGCTTTCTTT. Residues: CASSLPGWDNEAFF. Using reference TRBV7-9 and TRBJ1-1 for the parts outside the CDR3, the full variable domain is DTGVSQNPRHKITKRGQNVTFRCDPISEHNRLYWYRQTLGQGPEFLTYFQNEAQLEKSRLLSDRFSAERPKGSFSTLEIQRTEQGDSAMYLCASSLPGWDNEAFFGQGTRLTVV.

This clone has only a few counts. The J gene is TRBJ1-5, the V gene TRBV7-3, with a tentative D call TRBD1 (5 bases). The CDR3 runs 18 residues. The germline CDR1 and CDR2 sequences are SGHTA and FQGTGA. The V end lost 1 base, the J end lost 0 bases, and 16 bases lay between the germline ends. The chain's CDR3 is CASSLRQNGGYSNQPQHF. The CDR3 coding sequence is TGTGCCAGCAGCTTAAGGCAGAACGGGGGTTATAGCAATCAGCCCCAGCATTTT.

Here the CDR3 reads CAWSAGGSYGNTIYF. CDR3 in DNA: TGTGCCTGGAGTGCCGGCGGGTCCTACGGAAACACCATATATTTT. The gene calls are TRBV30 and TRBJ1-3; no reliable D call. The CDR3 is 15 residues long. The V and J ends lost 1 base and 4 bases respectively, with 14 bases between them. Per germline, CDR1 GTSNPN and CDR2 SVGIG (reference sequence).

This chain connects TRBV23-1 to TRBJ2-4; D possibly corresponds to TRBD1 (6 bases). TRBV23-1 is annotated as an ORF whose role is uncertain. Between the trimmed V and J ends, which lost 3 bases and 0 bases, there was a span of 15 bases. CDR3 length equals 17 residues. The CDR3 reads CASSQRGTQLAKNIQYF. Here the CDR3 DNA reads TGCGCCAGCAGTCAGAGGGGGACACAACTAGCCAAAAACATTCAGTACTTC.

The J gene is TRBJ2-1, the V gene TRBV20-1; possible D gene TRBD1, 6 bases. This CDR3 spans 10 amino acids. V was trimmed by 6 bases and J by 12 bases, leaving 12 bases between them. Germline CDR1 reads DFQATT; CDR2 reads SNEGSKA (reference sequence). Here the CDR3 reads CSALDRGQFF. In DNA, the CDR3 is TGCAGTGCCTTGGACAGAGGGCAGTTCTTC.

The chain couples TRBV27 to TRBJ2-4, with D tentatively TRBD1 (6 bases). V dropped 2 bases and J dropped 5 bases, with 10 bases sitting between them. CDR3 length: 14 residues. Germline V lookup: CDR1 MNHEY, CDR2 SMNVEV (reference sequence). CDR3 sequence (DNA): TGTGCCAGCAGTTTAACAGGGCTCCAAAACATTCAGTACTTC. Translating it yields CASSLTGLQNIQYF.

The genes are TRBV11-2 and TRBJ1-6; 11 nucleotides agree with TRBD1. The CDR3 totals 14 residues. Trimming removed 3 bases from V and 9 bases from J; junction bases left unmatched: 1. Germline V gene data show CDR1 as SGHAT and CDR2 as FQNNGV. The DNA for the CDR3 is TGTGCCAGCAGCTTGGGGACAGGGGGTTCACCCCTCCACTTT. Protein product: CASSLGTGGSPLHF.